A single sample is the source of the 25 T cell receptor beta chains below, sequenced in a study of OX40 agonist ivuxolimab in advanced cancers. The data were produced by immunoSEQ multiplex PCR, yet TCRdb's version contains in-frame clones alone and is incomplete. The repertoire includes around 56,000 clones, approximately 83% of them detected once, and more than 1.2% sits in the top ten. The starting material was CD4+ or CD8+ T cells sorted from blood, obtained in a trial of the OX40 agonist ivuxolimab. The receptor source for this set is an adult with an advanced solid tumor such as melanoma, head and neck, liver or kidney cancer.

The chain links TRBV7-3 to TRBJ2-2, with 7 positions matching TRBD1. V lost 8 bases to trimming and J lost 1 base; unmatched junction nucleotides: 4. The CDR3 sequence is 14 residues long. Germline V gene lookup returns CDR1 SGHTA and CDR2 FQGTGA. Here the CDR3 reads CASARTGNTGELFF. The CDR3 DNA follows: TGTGCCAGCGCGAGGACAGGGAACACCGGGGAGCTGTTTTTT.

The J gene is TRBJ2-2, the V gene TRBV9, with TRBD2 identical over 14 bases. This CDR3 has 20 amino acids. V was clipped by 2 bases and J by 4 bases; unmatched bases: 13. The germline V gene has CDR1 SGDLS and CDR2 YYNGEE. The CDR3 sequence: CASSVPPGTSGSVSTGELFF. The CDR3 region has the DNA TGTGCCAGCAGCGTCCCGCCGGGGACTAGCGGGAGTGTATCCACCGGGGAGCTGTTTTTT.

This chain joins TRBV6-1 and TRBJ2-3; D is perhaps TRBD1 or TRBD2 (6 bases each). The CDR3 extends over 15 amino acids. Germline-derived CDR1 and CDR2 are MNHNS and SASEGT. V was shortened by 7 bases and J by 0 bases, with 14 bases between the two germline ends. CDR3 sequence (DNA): TGTGCCAGCATCATCGGGGGCCTAAGCACAGATACGCAGTATTTT. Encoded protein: CASIIGGLSTDTQYF.

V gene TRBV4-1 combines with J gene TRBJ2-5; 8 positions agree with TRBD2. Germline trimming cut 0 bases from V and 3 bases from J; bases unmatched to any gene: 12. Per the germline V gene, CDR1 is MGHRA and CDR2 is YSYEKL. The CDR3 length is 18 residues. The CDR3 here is CASSQEFGAGGMKETQYF. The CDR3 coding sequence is TGCGCCAGCAGCCAAGAATTCGGCGCGGGGGGAATGAAAGAGACCCAGTACTTC.

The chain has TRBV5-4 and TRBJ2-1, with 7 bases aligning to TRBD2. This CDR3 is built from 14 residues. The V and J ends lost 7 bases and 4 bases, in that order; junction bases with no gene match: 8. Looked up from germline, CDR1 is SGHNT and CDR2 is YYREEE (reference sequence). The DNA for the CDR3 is TGTGCCAGCTTTAAGGCTAGCGGTTACAATGAGCAGTTCTTC. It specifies CASFKASGYNEQFF.

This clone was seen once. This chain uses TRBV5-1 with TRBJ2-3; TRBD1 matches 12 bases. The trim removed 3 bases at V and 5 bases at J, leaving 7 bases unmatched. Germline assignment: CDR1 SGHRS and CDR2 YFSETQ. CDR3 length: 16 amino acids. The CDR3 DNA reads TGCGCCAGCAGCTCCGACGGGACAGGGGGCTTAGATACGCAGTATTTT. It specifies CASSSDGTGGLDTQYF.

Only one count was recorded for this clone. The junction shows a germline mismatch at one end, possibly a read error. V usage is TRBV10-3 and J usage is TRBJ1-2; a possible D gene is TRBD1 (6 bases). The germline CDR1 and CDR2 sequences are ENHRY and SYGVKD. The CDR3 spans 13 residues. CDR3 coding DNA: TGTGCCTTCAGCAGGGGTAACGACTATGGCTACACCTTC. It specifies CAFSRGNDYGYTF.

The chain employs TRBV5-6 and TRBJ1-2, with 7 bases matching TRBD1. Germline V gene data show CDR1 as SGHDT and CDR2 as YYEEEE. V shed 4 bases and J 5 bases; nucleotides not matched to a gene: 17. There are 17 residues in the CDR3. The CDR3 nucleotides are TGTGCCAGCAGCCCCCTCACCCGGGACAGCCTAAAATATGGCTACACCTTC. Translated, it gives CASSPLTRDSLKYGYTF.

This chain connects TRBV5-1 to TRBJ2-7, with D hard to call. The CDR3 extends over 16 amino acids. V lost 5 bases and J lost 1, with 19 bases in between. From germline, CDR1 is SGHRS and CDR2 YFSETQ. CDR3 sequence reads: CASSSLPGQPSYEQYF. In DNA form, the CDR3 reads TGCGCCAGCAGTAGCCTTCCGGGCCAACCTTCCTACGAGCAGTACTTC. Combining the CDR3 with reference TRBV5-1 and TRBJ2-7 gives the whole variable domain KAGVTQTPRYLIKTRGQQVTLSCSPISGHRSVSWYQQTPGQGLQFLFEYFSETQRNKGNFPGRFSGRQFSNSRSEMNVSTLELGDSALYLCASSSLPGQPSYEQYFGPGTRLTVT.

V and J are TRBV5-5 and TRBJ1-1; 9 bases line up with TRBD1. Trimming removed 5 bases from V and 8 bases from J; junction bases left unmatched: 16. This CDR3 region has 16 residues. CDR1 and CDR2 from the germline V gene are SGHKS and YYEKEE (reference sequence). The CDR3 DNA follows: TGTGCCAGCAGTCCACAGGGGGCGGCATACGTCATCGAAGCTTTCTTT. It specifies CASSPQGAAYVIEAFF. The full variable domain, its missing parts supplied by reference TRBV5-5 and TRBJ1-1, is DAGVTQSPTHLIKTRGQQVTLRCSPISGHKSVSWYQQVLGQGPQFIFQYYEKEERGRGNFPDRFSARQFPNYSSELNVNALLLGDSALYLCASSPQGAAYVIEAFFGQGTRLTVV.

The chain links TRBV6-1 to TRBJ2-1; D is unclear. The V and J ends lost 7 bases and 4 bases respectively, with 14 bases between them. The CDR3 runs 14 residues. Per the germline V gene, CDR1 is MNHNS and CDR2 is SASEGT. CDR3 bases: TGTGCCAGCATAATTTCTCTGGGGTACAATGAGCAGTTCTTC. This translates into CASIISLGYNEQFF.

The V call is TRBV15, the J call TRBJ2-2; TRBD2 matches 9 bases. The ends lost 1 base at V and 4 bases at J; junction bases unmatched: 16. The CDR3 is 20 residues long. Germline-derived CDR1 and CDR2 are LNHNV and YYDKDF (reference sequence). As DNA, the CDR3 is TGTGCCACCAGCAGAGTTGCTAGCGGGATTAGCCCACTAAGCACCGGGGAGCTGTTTTTT. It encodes CATSRVASGISPLSTGELFF. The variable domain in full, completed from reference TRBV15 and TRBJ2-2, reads DAMVIQNPRYQVTQFGKPVTLSCSQTLNHNVMYWYQQKSSQAPKLLFHYYDKDFNNEADTPDNFQSRRPNTSFCFLDIRSPGLGDTAMYLCATSRVASGISPLSTGELFFGEGSRLTVL.

CDR3 in DNA: TGTGCCTGGAGTTTGGGAGGGCCAATGGAGACCCAGTACTTC. Its protein is CAWSLGGPMETQYF. V gene TRBV30 combines with J gene TRBJ2-5; TRBD2 matches at 7 bases. J gave up 5 bases and V 2 bases, and 8 bases lay outside the gene matches. The CDR3 covers 14 residues. Germline values: CDR1 GTSNPN, CDR2 SVGIG (reference sequence).

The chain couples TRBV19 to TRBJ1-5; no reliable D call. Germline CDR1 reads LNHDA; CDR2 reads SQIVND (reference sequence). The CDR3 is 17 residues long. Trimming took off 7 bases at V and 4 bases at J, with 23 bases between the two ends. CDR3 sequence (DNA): TGTGCCAGTAAGGATGGGCAGGTGGCCAGGCGGAATCAGCCCCAGCATTTT. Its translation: CASKDGQVARRNQPQHF.

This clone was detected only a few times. The CDR3 here is CASSPFDNYNEQFF. CDR3 bases: TGTGCCAGCAGCCCATTTGACAACTACAATGAGCAGTTCTTC. The gene calls are TRBV7-3 and TRBJ2-1; D remains ambiguous. The CDR3 contains 14 residues. The V and J ends lost 5 bases and 3 bases respectively, with 11 bases between them. Germline CDR1 and CDR2: SGHTA and FQGTGA. Drawing the rest from reference TRBV7-3 and TRBJ2-1, the complete variable domain is GAGVSQTPSNKVTEKGKYVELRCDPISGHTALYWYRQSLGQGPEFLIYFQGTGAADDSGLPNDRFFAVRPEGSVSTLKIQRTERGDSAVYLCASSPFDNYNEQFFGPGTRLTVL.

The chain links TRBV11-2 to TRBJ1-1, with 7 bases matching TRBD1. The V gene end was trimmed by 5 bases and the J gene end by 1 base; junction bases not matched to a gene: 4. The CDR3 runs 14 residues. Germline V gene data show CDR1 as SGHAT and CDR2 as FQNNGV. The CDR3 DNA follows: TGTGCCAGCAGCCAAAGACAGGGGAACACTGAAGCTTTCTTT. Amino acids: CASSQRQGNTEAFF.

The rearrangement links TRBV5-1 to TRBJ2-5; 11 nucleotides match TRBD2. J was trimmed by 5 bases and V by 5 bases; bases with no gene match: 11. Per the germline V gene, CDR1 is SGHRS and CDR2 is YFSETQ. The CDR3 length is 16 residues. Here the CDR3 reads CASRTSGTVGQETQYF. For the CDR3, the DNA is TGCGCCAGCAGGACTAGCGGGACCGTTGGGCAGGAGACCCAGTACTTC. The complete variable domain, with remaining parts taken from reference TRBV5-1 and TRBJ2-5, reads KAGVTQTPRYLIKTRGQQVTLSCSPISGHRSVSWYQQTPGQGLQFLFEYFSETQRNKGNFPGRFSGRQFSNSRSEMNVSTLELGDSALYLCASRTSGTVGQETQYFGPGTRLLVL.

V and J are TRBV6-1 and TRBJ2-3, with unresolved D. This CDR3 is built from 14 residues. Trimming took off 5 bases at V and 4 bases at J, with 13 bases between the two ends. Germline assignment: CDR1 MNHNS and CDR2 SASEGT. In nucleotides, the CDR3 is TGTGCCAGCAGTTGGAAGGGTCGATCAGATACGCAGTATTTT. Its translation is CASSWKGRSDTQYF.

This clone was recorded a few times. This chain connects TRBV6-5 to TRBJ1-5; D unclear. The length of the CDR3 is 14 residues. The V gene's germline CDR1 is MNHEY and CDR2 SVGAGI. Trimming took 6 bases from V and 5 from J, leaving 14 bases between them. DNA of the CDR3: TGTGCCAGCAGCAGAGGAGTTGGAGATCAGCCCCAGCATTTT. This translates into CASSRGVGDQPQHF.

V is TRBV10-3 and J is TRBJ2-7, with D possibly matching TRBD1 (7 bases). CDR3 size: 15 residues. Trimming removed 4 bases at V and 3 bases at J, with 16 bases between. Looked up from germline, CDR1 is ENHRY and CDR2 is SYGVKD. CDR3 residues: CAISVFGGGSYEQYF. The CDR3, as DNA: TGTGCCATCAGTGTATTTGGAGGGGGCAGCTACGAGCAGTACTTC.

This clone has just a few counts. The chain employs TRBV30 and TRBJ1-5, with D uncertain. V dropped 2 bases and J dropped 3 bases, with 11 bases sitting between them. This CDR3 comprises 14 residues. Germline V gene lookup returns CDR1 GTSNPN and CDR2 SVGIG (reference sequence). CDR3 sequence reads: CAWSLGHNNQPQHF. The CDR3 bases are TGTGCCTGGAGTTTAGGGCACAACAATCAGCCCCAGCATTTT.

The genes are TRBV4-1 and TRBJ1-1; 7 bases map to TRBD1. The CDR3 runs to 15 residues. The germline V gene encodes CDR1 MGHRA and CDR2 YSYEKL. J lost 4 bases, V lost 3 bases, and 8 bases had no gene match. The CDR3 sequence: CASSQQDRAGTEAFF. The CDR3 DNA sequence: TGCGCCAGCAGCCAGCAAGACAGGGCCGGCACTGAAGCTTTCTTT.

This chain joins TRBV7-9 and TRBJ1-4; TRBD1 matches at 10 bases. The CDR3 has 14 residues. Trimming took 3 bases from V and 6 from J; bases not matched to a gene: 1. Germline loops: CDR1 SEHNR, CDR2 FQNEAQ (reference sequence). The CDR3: CASSLGTGDEKLFF. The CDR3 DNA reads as TGTGCCAGCAGCTTGGGGACAGGGGATGAAAAACTGTTTTTT.

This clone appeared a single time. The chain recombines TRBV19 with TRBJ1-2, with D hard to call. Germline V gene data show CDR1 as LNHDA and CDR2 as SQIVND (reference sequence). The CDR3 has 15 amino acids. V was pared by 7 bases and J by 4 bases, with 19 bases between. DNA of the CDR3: TGTGCCAGTAACGTAAATCTCCTGGCTCTCTATGGCTACACCTTC. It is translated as CASNVNLLALYGYTF. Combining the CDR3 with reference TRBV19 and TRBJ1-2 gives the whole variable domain DGGITQSPKYLFRKEGQNVTLSCEQNLNHDAMYWYRQDPGQGLRLIYYSQIVNDFQKGDIAEGYSVSREKKESFPLTVTSAQKNPTAFYLCASNVNLLALYGYTFGSGTRLTVV.

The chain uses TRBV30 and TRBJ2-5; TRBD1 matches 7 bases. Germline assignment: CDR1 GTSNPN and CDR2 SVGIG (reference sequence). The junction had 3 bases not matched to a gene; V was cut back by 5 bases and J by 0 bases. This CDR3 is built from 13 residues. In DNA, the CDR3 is TGTGCCTGGGACAGGGCACACCAAGAGACCCAGTACTTC. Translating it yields CAWDRAHQETQYF.